These T cell receptor beta chains were read from a single sample in a study of blood T cell repertoires in COVID-19. The table came from immunoSEQ multiplex PCR; TCRdb's copy has only in-frame clones and leaves some out. Here the sample spans fewer than 300,000 clones, about nine tenths being singletons. Sequences were obtained from peripheral blood. Receptors originate from a woman younger than 45 with COVID-19, enrolled during active disease. CDR3s include the opening cysteine and the closing phenylalanine or tryptophan. A D gene is named only where the DNA matches it firmly. Some rows mark clone size as missing; the rest say once, few, many or name a class of expanded clone.

j_call d_call v_call clone_size cdr3_nt cdr3_aa
TRBJ2-5 . TRBV9 . TGTGCCAGCAGCCCATCCGGGGACCAAGAGACCCAGTACTTC CASSPSGDQETQYF
TRBJ2-1 TRBD2 TRBV19 . TGTGCCAGTAGTATAGGTGCGGGAGTAAACAATGAGCAGTTCTTC CASSIGAGVNNEQFF
TRBJ2-2 . TRBV24-1 once TGTGCCACCAGTGCTCTTAATGCCGGGGAGCTGTTTTTT CATSALNAGELFF
TRBJ2-6 . TRBV3-1/TRBV3-2 . TGTGCCAGCAGCTTGCGGGACTCTGGGGCCAACGTCCTGACTTTC CASSLRDSGANVLTF
TRBJ2-1 TRBD2 TRBV6-4 . TGTGCCAGCAGTGGCCCGGGACTAGGGTTGTTCTTC CASSGPGLGLFF
TRBJ2-2 TRBD2 TRBV3-1/TRBV3-2 . TGTGCCAGCAGCCCCCCCGGGAGGGGACTAGCGGGGACCGGGGAGCTGTTTTTT CASSPPGRGLAGTGELFF
TRBJ2-7 . TRBV9 . TGTGCCAGCAGCGGACCAGGTAGCTCCTACGAGCAGTACTTC CASSGPGSSYEQYF
TRBJ1-6 TRBD1 TRBV30 . TGTGCCGCCATGGGACAGGGAGGTTATAATTCACCCCTCCACTTT CAAMGQGGYNSPLHF
TRBJ2-2 TRBD2 TRBV5-4 . TGTGCCAGCAGCTTAGGGACTAGCGGCAACTCGCGGGAGCTGTTTTTT CASSLGTSGNSRELFF
TRBJ2-7 TRBD2 TRBV15 . TGTGCCACCAGCCCTTTACTAGCGGGAGGACTGAACTTC CATSPLLAGGLNF
TRBJ2-1 TRBD1 TRBV7-9 once TGTGCCAGCAGCCTTTTCCCCGGGACAGATTACAATGAGCAGTTCTTC CASSLFPGTDYNEQFF
TRBJ2-7 TRBD2 TRBV28 . TGTGCCAGCAGTTTATCACTAGCGGAACCTTCCTACGAGCAGTACTTC CASSLSLAEPSYEQYF
TRBJ2-7 TRBD2 TRBV5-4 . TGTGCCAGCAGGGCTTTTAAAGGGACTAGCGGGAGTATGATTGCCGAGCAGTACTTC CASRAFKGTSGSMIAEQYF
TRBJ2-2 TRBD1 TRBV5-4 . TGTGCCAGCAGCCGGGACAGGGACAACACCGGGGAGCTGTTTTTT CASSRDRDNTGELFF
TRBJ1-4 TRBD1 TRBV28 . TGTGCCAGCAGTTCACAGGGGGCACCTAATGAAAAACTGTTTTTT CASSSQGAPNEKLFF
TRBJ2-5 TRBD1 TRBV19 . TGTGCCAGTAACAAGGGGGCAGTAGGAGAGACCCAGTACTTC CASNKGAVGETQYF
TRBJ1-2 TRBD1 TRBV7-9 . TGTGCCAGCAGCTTAGCTGCGACAGGGGGAGAATCCTATGGCTACACCTTC CASSLAATGGESYGYTF
TRBJ2-2 . TRBV5-1 once TGCGCCAGCAGCTTGGGACTACCGAACACCGGGGAGCTGTTTTTT CASSLGLPNTGELFF
TRBJ2-1 . TRBV24-1 . TGTGCCACCAGTGACGTTAGCTCCTACAATGAGCAGTTCTTC CATSDVSSYNEQFF
TRBJ1-5 . TRBV6-5 . TGTGCCAGCAGCAAACTCAATCAGCCCCAGCATTTT CASSKLNQPQHF
TRBJ2-5 TRBD2 TRBV19 . TGTGCCAGTAGGGGGACTAGTCTATTACGAGAGACCCAGTACTTC CASRGTSLLRETQYF
TRBJ1-6 TRBD1 TRBV5-1 once TGCGCCAGCAGCCGGACAGGGTCTAGAAATTCACCCCTCCACTTT CASSRTGSRNSPLHF
TRBJ2-7 . TRBV6-5 . TGTGCCAGCAGTTACCGATACAGCTCCTACGAGCAGTACTTC CASSYRYSSYEQYF
TRBJ2-1 . TRBV29-1 . TGCAGCGTCGCTTTAAGAAGGGGGTCCTACAATGAGCAGTTCTTC CSVALRRGSYNEQFF
TRBJ1-6 TRBD1 TRBV7-2 . TGTGCCAGCAGCCCAGGATGGACAGGGCGGTCACCCCTCCACTTT CASSPGWTGRSPLHF
TRBJ1-1 . TRBV6-4 . TGTGCCAGCAGCATTCAAGGGGACACTGAAGCTTTCTTT CASSIQGDTEAFF
TRBJ2-3 . TRBV3-1/TRBV3-2 . TGTGCCAGCAGCCAAGATCAGCCAGGGCCGAGTAGAGATACGCAGTATTTT CASSQDQPGPSRDTQYF
TRBJ2-1 TRBD2 TRBV30 . TGTGCCTGGAGCCCACTAGCGGGAGGGCACAGTGAGCAGTTCTTC CAWSPLAGGHSEQFF
TRBJ1-2 . TRBV18 . TGTGCCAGCTCACCCTTCGGACAGATAGAGAACTATGGCTACACCTTC CASSPFGQIENYGYTF
TRBJ2-5 . TRBV6-2/TRBV6-3 . TGTGCCAGCAGCCCCAGTAGGGCGGGAAAAGAGACCCAGTACTTC CASSPSRAGKETQYF
TRBJ1-2 TRBD1 TRBV24-1 . TGTGCCACCGGCCGGGACAGTCCGCCTTCCTATGGCTACACCTTC CATGRDSPPSYGYTF
TRBJ1-6 TRBD1 TRBV5-6 few TGTGCCAGCAGCTTGGGGGGACAGAGTTACTCACCCCTCCACTTT CASSLGGQSYSPLHF
TRBJ2-2 TRBD2 TRBV5-1 . TGCGCCAGCAGCGGAAGCGGGAGCGCGAACACCGGGGAGCTGTTTTTT CASSGSGSANTGELFF
TRBJ2-1 TRBD2 TRBV5-6 . TGTGCCAGCAGCTTTGACGGGAGGCTCTACAATGAGCAGTTCTTC CASSFDGRLYNEQFF
TRBJ2-1 TRBD2 TRBV7-8 . TGTGCCAGCACGAGGACTAGCGGGAGCTCCTACAATGAGCAGTTCTTC CASTRTSGSSYNEQFF
TRBJ2-7 TRBD2 TRBV7-2 . TGTGCCAGCAGCTTAGGCCCTGCGGTAGCGGGAGGGGGAGAGCAGTACTTC CASSLGPAVAGGGEQYF
TRBJ2-7 TRBD1 TRBV7-2 once TGTGCCAGCAGCTTCCGACAGGGGTCCTACGAGCAGTACTTC CASSFRQGSYEQYF
TRBJ1-2 . TRBV5-1 . TGCGCCAGCAGCTTGGAGACAGTTTGGGGCTACACCTTC CASSLETVWGYTF
TRBJ2-5 . TRBV19 . TGTGCCAGTAGTCGAGCCCGGGAGACCCAGTACTTC CASSRARETQYF
TRBJ2-2 . TRBV10-3 . TGTGCCATCAGTGAGCCTTACATCACAGGAACGAACACCGGGGAGCTGTTTTTT CAISEPYITGTNTGELFF
TRBJ2-3 . TRBV5-1 . TGCGCCAGCAGCTTGCTTGGCGGGACCTACACAGATACGCAGTATTTT CASSLLGGTYTDTQYF
TRBJ1-1 . TRBV5-1 . TGCGCCAGCACCCAAGACAGCGCGAACACTGAAGCTTTCTTT CASTQDSANTEAFF
TRBJ2-7 TRBD2 TRBV5-1 . TGCGCCAGCTCCGCTAGCGGAACGTACTACGAGCAGTACTTC CASSASGTYYEQYF